The text below deals with one T cell receptor (beta chain). What it binds is not known. At one of its ends the junction is not consistent with the germline gene, which may arise from a read error. This sample is drawn from a study of breast tumors, draining lymph nodes, adjacent tissues. Study-level findings and limits: Luminal-like breast cancer showed significantly higher tumor–nontumor repertoire similarity than basal-like. Tumor repertoires ranked between lymph nodes and nontumor tissue in diversity, with V and J gene preferences.

Via MiXCR, TCRdb re-called the multiplex PCR reads, giving one row per CDR3 protein. The repertoire holds hundreds of thousands of distinct CDR3 sequences, with roughly 32% as singletons. Samples came from axillary lymph nodes draining the breast cancer. Germline values: CDR1 MNHEY, CDR2 SVGEGT. CDR3 length: 12 residues. The sequence was obtained from a female donor with breast cancer. Some clones in this sample may be carry-over from other donors' samples. The sequenced material came from axillary lymph node tissue. The rearrangement uses TRBV6-2 or TRBV6-3 and TRBJ2-3, with D possibly matching TRBD2 (5 bases). The CDR3 spells CAAKEGTDMQYF. CDR3 DNA: TGTGCCGCGAAAGAGGGCACAGATATGCAGTATTTT.